This entry describes one T cell receptor (beta chain). Its specificity is not known. Per the germline V gene, CDR1 is GTSNPN and CDR2 is SVGIG (reference sequence). The CDR3 runs to 11 residues. V was pared by 8 bases and J by 0 bases, with 5 bases between. Each sorted subset replicate got 200 ng genomic DNA, 30,000 or so genomes. The protocol was immunoSEQ multiplex PCR, while the TCRdb copy is restricted to in-frame clones and leaves out a portion. The top ten clones hold 0.39% of a sample with some 2.3 million clones, more than 80% of them seen once. This specimen comes from a study of shared clonotypes between healthy human individuals. Study-wide points: Naive CD4 clonotypes were shared across a few donors at about 5.3%.

The V gene is TRBV30, the J gene TRBJ1-3; D uncertain. The sample consisted of naive CD4+ T cells from PBMCs. Noted subset: CD45RA+ positively selected. The TCR was taken from a man younger than 30 in good health. Some clones in this sample may be carry-over from other donors' samples. The CDR3 DNA is TGTGCCCGGGGCTCTGGAAACACCATATATTTT. It encodes CARGSGNTIYF. The complete variable domain, with remaining parts taken from reference TRBV30 and TRBJ1-3, reads SQTIHQWPATLVQPVGSPLSLECTVEGTSNPNLYWYRQAAGRGLQLLFYSVGIGQISSEVPQNLSASRPQDRQFILSSKKLLLSDSGFYLCARGSGNTIYFGEGSWLTVV.